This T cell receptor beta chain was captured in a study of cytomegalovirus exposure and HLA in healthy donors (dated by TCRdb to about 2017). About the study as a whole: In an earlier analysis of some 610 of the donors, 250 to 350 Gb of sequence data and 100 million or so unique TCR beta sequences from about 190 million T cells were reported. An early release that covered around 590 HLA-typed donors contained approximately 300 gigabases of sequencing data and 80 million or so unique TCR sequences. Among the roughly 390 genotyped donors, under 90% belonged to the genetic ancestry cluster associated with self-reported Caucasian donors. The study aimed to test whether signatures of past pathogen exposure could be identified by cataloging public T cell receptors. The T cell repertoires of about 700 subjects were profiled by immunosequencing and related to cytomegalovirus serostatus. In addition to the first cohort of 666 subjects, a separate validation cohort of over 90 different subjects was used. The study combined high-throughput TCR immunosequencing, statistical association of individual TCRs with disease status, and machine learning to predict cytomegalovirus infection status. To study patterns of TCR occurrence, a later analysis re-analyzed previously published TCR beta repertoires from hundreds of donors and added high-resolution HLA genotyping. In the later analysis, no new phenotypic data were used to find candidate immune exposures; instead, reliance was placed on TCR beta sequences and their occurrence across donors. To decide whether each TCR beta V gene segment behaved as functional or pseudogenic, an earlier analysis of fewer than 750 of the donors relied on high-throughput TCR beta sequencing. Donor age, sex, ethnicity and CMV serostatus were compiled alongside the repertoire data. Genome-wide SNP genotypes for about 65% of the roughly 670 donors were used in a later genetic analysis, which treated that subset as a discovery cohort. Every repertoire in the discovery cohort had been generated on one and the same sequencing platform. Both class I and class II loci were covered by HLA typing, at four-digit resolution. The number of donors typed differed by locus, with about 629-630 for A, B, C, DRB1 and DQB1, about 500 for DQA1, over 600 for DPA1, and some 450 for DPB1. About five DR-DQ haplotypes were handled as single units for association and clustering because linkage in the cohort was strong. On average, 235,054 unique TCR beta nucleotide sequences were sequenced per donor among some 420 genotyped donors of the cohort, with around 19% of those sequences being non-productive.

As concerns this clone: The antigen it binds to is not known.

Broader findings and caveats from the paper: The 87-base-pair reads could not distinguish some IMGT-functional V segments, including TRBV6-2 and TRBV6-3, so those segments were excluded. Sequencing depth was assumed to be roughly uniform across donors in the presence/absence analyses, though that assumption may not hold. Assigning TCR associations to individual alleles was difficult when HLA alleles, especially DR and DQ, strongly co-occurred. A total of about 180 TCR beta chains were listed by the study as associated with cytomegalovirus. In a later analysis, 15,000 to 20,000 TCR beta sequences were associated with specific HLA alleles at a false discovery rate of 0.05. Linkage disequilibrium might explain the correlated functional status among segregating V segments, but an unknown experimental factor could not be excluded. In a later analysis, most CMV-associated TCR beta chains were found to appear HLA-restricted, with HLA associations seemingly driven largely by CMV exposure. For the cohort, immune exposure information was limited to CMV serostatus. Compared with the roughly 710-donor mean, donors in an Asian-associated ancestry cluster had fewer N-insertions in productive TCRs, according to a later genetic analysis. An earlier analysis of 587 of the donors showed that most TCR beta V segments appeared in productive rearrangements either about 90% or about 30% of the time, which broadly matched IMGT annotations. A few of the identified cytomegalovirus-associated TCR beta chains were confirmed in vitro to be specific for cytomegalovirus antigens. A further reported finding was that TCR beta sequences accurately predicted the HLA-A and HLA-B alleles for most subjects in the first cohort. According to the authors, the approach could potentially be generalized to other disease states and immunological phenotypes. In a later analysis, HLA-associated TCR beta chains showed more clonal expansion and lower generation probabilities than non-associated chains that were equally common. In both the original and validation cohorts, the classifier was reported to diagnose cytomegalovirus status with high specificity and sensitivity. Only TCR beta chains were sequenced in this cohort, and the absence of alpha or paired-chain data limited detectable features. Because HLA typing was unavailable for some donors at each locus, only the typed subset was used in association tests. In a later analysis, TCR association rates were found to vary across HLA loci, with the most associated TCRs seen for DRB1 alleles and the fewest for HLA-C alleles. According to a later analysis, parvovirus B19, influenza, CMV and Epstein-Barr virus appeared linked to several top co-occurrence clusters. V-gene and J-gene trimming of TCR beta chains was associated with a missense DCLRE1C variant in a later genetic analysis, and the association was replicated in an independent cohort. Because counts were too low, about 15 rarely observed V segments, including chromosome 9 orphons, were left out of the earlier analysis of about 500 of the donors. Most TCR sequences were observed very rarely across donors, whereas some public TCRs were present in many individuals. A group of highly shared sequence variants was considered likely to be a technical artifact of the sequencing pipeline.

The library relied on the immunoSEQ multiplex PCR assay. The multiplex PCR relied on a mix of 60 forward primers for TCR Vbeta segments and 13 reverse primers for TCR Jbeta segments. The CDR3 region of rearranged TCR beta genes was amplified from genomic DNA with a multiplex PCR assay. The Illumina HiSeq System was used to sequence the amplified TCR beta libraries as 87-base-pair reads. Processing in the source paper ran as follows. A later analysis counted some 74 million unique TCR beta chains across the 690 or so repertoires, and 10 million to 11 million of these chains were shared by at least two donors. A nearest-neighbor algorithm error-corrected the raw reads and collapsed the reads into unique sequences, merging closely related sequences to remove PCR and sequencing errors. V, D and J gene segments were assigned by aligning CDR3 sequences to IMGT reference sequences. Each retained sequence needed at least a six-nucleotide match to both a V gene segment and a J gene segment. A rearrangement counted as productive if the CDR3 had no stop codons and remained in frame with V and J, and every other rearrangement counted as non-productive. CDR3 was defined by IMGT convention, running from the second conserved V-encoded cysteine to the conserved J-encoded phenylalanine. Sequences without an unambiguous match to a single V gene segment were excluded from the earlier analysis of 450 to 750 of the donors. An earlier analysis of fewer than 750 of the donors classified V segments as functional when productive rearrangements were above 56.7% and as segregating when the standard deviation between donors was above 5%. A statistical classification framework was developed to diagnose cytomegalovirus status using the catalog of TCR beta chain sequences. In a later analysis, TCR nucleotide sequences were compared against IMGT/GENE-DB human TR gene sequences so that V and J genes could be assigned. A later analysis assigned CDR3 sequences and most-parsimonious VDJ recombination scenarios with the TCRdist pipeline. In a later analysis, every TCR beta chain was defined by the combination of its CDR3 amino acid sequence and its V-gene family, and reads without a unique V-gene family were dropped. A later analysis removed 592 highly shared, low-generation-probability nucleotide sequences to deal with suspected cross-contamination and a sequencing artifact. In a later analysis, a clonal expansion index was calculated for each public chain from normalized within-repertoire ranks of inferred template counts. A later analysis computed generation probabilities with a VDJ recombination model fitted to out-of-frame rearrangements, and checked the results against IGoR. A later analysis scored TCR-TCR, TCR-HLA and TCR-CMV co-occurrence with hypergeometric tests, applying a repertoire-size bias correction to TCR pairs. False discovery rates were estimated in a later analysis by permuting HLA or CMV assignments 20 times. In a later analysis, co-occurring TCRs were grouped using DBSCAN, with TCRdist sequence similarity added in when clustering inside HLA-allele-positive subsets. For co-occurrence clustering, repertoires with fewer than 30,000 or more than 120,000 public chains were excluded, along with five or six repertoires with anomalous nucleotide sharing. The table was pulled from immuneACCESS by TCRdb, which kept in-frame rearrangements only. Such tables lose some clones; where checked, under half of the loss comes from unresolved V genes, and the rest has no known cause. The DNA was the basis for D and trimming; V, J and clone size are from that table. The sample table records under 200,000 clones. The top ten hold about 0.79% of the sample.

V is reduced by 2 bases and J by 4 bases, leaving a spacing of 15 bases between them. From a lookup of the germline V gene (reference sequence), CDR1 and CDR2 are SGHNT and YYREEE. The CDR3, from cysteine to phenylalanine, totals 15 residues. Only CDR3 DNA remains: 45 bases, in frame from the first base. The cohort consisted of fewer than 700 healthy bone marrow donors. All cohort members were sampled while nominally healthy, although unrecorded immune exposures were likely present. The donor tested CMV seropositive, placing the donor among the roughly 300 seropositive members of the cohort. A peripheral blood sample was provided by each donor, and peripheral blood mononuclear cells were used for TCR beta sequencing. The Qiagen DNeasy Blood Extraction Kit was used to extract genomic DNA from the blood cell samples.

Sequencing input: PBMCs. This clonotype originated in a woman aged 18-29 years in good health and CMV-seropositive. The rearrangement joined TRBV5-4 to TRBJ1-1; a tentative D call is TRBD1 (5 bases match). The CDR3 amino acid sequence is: CASSLNPGGATEAFF. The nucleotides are TGTGCCAGCAGCTTAAATCCCGGTGGGGCCACTGAAGCTTTCTTT.